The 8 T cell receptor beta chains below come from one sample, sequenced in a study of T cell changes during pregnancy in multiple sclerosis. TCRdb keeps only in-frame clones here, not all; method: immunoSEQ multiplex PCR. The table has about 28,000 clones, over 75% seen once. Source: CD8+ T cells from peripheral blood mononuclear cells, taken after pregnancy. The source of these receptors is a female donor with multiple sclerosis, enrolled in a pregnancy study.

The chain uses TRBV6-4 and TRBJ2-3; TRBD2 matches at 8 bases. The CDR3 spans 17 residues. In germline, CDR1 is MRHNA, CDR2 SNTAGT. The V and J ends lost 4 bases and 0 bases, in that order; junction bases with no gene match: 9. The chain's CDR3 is CASSASVAGGSTDTQYF. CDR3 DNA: TGTGCCAGCAGTGCCTCCGTTGCGGGGGGTAGCACAGATACGCAGTATTTT.

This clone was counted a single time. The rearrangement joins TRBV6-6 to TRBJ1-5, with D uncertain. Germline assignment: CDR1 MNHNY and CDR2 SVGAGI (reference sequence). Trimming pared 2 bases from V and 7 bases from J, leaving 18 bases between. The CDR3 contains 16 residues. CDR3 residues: CASSYLGVAELQPQHF. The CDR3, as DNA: TGTGCCAGCAGTTACCTGGGCGTGGCAGAACTCCAGCCCCAGCATTTT.

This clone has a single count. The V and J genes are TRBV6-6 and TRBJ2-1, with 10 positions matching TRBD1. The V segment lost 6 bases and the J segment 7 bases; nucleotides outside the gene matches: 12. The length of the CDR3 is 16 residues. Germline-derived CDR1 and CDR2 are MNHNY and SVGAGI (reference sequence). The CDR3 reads CASSLRGQGKRNEQFF. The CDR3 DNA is TGTGCCAGCAGCCTTAGGGGACAGGGGAAGAGGAATGAGCAGTTCTTC.

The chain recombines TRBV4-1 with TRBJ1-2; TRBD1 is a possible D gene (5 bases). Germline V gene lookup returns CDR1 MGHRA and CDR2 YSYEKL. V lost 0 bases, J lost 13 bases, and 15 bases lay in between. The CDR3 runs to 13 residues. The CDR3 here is CASSQDWTSAVTF. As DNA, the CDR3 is TGCGCCAGCAGCCAAGACTGGACAAGCGCTGTCACCTTC.

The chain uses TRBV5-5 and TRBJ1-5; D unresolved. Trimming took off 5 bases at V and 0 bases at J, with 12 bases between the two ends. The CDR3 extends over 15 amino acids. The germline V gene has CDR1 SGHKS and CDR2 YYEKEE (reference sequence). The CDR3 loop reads CASSSSGISNQPQHF. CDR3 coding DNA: TGTGCCAGCAGTTCCTCGGGGATTAGCAATCAGCCCCAGCATTTT.

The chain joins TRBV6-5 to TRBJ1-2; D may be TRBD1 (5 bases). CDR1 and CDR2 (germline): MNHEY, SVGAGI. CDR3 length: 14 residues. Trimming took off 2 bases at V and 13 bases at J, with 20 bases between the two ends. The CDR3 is CASSYDGATTPGTF. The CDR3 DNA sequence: TGTGCCAGCAGTTACGATGGGGCCACAACCCCGGGCACCTTC.

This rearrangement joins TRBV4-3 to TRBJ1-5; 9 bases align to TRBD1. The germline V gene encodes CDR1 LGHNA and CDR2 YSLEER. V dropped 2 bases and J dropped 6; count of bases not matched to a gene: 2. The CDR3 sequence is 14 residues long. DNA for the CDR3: TGCGCCAGCAGCCAATGGACAGGGGCTCAGCCCCAGCATTTT. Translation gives CASSQWTGAQPQHF.

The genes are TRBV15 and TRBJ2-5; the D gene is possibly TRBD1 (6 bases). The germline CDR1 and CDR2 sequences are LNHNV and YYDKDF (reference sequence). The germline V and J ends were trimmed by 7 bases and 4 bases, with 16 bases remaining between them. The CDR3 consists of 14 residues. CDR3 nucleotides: TGTGCCACCAACCCAGGGGATCCGGCAGAGACCCAGTACTTC. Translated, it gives CATNPGDPAETQYF.